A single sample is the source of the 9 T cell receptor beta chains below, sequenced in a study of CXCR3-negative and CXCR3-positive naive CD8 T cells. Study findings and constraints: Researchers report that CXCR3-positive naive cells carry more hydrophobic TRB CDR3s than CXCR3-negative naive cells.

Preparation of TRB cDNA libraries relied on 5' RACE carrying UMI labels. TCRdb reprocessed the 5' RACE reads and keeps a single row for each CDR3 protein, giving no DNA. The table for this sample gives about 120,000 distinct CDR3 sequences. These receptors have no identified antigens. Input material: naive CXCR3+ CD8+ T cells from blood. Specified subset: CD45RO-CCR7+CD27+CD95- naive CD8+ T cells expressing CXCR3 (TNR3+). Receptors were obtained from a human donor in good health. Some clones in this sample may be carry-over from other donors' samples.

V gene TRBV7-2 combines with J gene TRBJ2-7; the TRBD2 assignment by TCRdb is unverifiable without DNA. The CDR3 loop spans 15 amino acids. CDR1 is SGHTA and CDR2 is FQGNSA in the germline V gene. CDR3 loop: CASSALVTGYYEQYF.

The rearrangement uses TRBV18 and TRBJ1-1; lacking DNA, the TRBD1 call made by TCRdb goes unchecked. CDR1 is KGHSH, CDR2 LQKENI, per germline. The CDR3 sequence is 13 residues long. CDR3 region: CASLGQGAPEAFF.

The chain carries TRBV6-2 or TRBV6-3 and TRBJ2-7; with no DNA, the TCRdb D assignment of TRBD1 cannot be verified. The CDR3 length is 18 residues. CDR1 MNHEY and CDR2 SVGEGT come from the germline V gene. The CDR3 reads CASSYSATQGGRSYEQYF.

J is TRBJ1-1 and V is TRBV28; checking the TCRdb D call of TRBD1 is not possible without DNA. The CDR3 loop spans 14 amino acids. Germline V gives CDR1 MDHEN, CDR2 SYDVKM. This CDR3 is CASSPWTGDTEAFF.

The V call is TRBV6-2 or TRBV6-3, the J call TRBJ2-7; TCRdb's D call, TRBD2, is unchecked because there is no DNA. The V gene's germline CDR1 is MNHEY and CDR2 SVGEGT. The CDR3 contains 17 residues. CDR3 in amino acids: CASRSMASSESSYEQYF.

CDR3 protein: CASSLWSSGSTDTQYF. The rearrangement uses TRBV5-1 and TRBJ2-3; TCRdb picks TRBD2, but there is no DNA to check that call. The CDR3 runs to 16 residues. CDR1 SGHRS and CDR2 YFSETQ come from the germline V gene.

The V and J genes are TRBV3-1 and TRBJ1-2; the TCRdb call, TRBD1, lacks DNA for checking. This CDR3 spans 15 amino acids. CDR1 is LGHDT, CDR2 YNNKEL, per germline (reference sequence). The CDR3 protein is CASSPGLGLMNGYTF.

This CDR3 reads CASTFPTSGNEQFF. The chain links TRBV28 to TRBJ2-1; TCRdb lists TRBD2, though no DNA is available to test this call. Per germline, CDR1 MDHEN and CDR2 SYDVKM. This CDR3 is 14 amino acids long. Using reference TRBV28 and TRBJ2-1 for the parts outside the CDR3, the full variable domain is DVKVTQSSRYLVKRTGEKVFLECVQDMDHENMFWYRQDPGLGLRLIYFSYDVKMKEKGDIPEGYSVSREKKERFSLILESASTNQTSMYLCASTFPTSGNEQFFGPGTRLTVL.

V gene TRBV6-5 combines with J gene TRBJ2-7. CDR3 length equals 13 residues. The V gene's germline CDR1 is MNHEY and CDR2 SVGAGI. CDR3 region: CASSYSRGSEQYF.